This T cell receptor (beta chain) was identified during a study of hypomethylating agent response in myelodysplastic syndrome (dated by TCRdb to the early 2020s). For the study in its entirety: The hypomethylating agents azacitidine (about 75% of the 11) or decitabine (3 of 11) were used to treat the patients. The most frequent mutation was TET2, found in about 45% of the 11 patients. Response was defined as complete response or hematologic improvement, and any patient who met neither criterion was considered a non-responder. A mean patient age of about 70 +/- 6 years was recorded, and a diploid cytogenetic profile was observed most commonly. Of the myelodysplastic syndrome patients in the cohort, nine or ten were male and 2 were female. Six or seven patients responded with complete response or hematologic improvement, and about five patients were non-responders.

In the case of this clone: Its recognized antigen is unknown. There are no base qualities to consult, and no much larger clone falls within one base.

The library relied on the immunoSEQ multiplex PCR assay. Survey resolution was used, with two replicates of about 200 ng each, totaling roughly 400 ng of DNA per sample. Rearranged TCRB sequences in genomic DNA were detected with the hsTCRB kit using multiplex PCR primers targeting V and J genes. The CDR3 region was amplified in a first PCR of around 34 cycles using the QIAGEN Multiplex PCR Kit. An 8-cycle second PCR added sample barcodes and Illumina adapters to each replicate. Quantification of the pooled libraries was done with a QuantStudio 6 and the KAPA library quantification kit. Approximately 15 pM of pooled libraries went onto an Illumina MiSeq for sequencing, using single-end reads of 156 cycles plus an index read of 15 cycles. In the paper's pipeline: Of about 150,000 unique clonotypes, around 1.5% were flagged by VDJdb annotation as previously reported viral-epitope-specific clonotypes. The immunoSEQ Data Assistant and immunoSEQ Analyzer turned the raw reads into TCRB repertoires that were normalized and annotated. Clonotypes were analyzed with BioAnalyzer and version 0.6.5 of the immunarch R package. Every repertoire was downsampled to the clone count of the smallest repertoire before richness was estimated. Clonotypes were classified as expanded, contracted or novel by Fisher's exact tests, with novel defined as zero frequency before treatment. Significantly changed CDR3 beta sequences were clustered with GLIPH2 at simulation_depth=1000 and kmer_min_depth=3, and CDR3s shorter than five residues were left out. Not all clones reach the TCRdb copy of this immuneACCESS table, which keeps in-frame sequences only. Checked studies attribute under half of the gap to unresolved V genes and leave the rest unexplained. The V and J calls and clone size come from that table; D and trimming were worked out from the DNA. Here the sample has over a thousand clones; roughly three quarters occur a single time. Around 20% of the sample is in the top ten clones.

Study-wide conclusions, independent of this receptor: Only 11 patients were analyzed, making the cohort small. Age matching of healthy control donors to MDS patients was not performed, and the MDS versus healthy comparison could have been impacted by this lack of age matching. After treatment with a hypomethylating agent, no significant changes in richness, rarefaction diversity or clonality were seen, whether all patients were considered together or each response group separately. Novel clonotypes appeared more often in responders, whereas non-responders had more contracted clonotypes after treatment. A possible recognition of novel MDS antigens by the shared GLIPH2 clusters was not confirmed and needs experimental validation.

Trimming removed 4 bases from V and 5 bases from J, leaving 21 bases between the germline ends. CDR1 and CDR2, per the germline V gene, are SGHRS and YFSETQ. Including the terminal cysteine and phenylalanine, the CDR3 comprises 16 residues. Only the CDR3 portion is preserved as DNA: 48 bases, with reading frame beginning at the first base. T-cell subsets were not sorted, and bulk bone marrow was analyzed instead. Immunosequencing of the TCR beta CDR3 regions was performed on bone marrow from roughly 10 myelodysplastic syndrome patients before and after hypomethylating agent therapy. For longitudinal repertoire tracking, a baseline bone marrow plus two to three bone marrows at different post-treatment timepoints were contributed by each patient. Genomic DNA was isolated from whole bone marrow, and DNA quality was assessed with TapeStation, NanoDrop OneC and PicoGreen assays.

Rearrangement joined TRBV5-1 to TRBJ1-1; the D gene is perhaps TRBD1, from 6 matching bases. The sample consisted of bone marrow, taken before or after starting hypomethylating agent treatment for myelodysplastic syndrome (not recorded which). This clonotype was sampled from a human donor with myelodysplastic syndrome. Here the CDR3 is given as CASSPRGPGVGTEAFF. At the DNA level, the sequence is TGCGCCAGCAGCCCCCGGGGCCCAGGGGTCGGGACTGAAGCTTTCTTT.